This T cell receptor (beta chain) was identified in a study of cytomegalovirus exposure and HLA in healthy donors. Study outcomes and limitations: About 87% or about 30% of the time was how often most TCR beta V segments were productive, according to an earlier analysis. High specificity and sensitivity for cytomegalovirus status were reported for the classifier.

The PCR contained 60 Vbeta and 13 Jbeta primers. TCRdb's copy holds only in-frame clones and misses some; the assay was immunoSEQ multiplex PCR. The table lists approximately 30,000 clones, around 70% of them singletons. A note on this clone: The target antigen is unknown.

Unmatched junction bases numbered 5, after V lost 4 bases and J lost 5 bases. The CDR3 has 14 residues. In germline, CDR1 is SEHNR, CDR2 FQNEAQ (reference sequence). This rearrangement joins TRBV7-9 to TRBJ2-5, with 9 bases matching TRBD1. This receptor was identified in a man aged 35 to 55 in good health and CMV-seropositive. The specimen was PBMCs. The DNA of the CDR3 is TGTGCCAGCAGCTCTAGGGACAGGGTTGAGACCCAGTACTTC. It yields the protein CASSSRDRVETQYF.